The clone carrying this T cell receptor (beta chain) was counted a single time. Its antigen is not identified. This CDR3 is 14 amino acids long. Germline V gene lookup returns CDR1 LNHDA and CDR2 SQIVND (reference sequence). V lost 1 base and J lost 2, with 9 bases in between. Depths of 1 in 200,000 to 1 in 1 million T cells were the sequencing target. Profiling relied on immunoSEQ multiplex PCR, and the TCRdb table lists in-frame clones only, not all of them. The sample holds around 310,000 clones; roughly 80% are singletons and the top ten take approximately 7%. The data belong to a study of cytotoxic CD8 clonotypes in ibrutinib-treated CLL. As for the study in general: Specimens for response were gathered following a median roughly 13 months of therapy, spanning 6 to 36.

Study findings and constraints: Baseline clonality exceeded age-matched healthy donors and tracked circulating CD8+ T-cell counts. Among the clonotypes, public ones were uncommon and contracted or held stable on treatment.

This sequence joins TRBV19 and TRBJ2-7, with unresolved D. The source of this sequence is a human donor with chronic lymphocytic leukemia. The specimen was PBMCs, collected before ibrutinib treatment. CDR3 region: CASSIAETAYEQYF. CDR3 DNA: TGTGCCAGTAGTATAGCGGAGACCGCCTACGAGCAGTACTTC.